Sequencing of this TCR beta chain was carried out in a study of cytomegalovirus exposure and HLA in healthy donors. For the study at large: Drawn from HLA-typed donors, tens of millions of unique TCRs were held in an early data release.

General study results and limits: Later on, a genetic analysis was performed. It linked a missense variant in DCLRE1C with V- and J-gene trimming of TCR beta. HLA restriction was apparent for most CMV-associated TCR beta chains in a later analysis.

A note on this clone: What it recognizes is unknown.

Germline V gene lookup returns CDR1 MGHRA and CDR2 YSYEKL. There are 12 residues in the CDR3. The ends were cut back, 1 base at V and 5 bases at J, with 5 bases in the middle. With 60 Vbeta and 13 Jbeta primers, the PCR was carried out. Using immunoSEQ multiplex PCR, the repertoire was profiled, and TCRdb retains in-frame clones only, with some absent. The table lists roughly 180,000 clones, 81% of them singletons. V is TRBV4-1 and J is TRBJ1-2; D is uncertain. This sequence was found in a woman aged 18 to 35 in good health and CMV-seropositive. The sample taken for sequencing was PBMCs. This chain's CDR3 is CASSQARYGYTF. The CDR3 DNA reads TGCGCCAGCAGCCAAGCCAGATATGGCTACACCTTC.